This TCR beta chain was documented in a study of blood T cell repertoires in COVID-19. TCRdb's copy holds only in-frame clones and misses some; the assay was immunoSEQ multiplex PCR. The profile shows approximately 220,000 clones, about 85% of them singletons. V was pared by 3 bases and J by 3 bases, with 8 bases of the junction left unmatched. This CDR3 has 17 amino acids. Germline V gene sequence: CDR1 SGHTA, CDR2 FQGNSA. The sequence was collected from a man aged 50 or older who had recovered from COVID-19. The specimen was peripheral blood. The chain combines TRBV7-2 with TRBJ2-3, with 11 nucleotides matching TRBD2. Here the CDR3 reads CASSFLAGGGRTDTQYF. The CDR3 DNA is TGTGCCAGCAGCTTCCTAGCGGGAGGAGGAAGGACAGATACGCAGTATTTT.